The clone carrying this T cell receptor (beta chain) was picked up many times. Its matching antigen is unknown. Researchers built TCR beta libraries using quantitative 5'-RACE with molecular barcodes. TCRdb reprocessed the 5' RACE reads with MiXCR, giving one entry per CDR3 protein. The sample includes about 210,000 distinct CDR3 sequences, around 7.9% seen only once; the top ten take approximately 15%. The data originate from a study of CD8 T cells in ankylosing spondylitis. Study outcomes and limitations: Seemingly distinctive of ankylosing spondylitis blood was a TCR beta motif formed by eight highly homologous variants.

The V gene lost 2 bases and the J gene lost 1 base, with 5 bases spanning the gap. The CDR3 length is 13 residues. Input material: blood, either unsorted or a sorted T cell fraction (not recorded which). This receptor was obtained from a male donor with ankylosing spondylitis. The chain recombines TRBV12-3 or TRBV12-4 with TRBJ1-1; D not resolved. The CDR3 is CASSLWENTEAFF. CDR3 DNA: TGTGCCAGCAGTTTATGGGAGAACACTGAAGCTTTCTTT.